The 13 T cell receptor beta chains reported below all come from one sample, sequenced in a study of CD8+ T cells in alopecia areata. Extracted RNA was reverse transcribed, and the resulting cDNA served as sequencing template. The data were produced by immunoSEQ multiplex PCR, yet TCRdb's version contains in-frame clones alone and is incomplete. Of 100,000 to 150,000 clones listed, 45% to 60% were seen once; the top ten hold under 5%. Specimen: CD4+ T cells sorted from blood, collected at week 0. The receptors stem from a human donor with alopecia areata.

J is TRBJ2-3 and V is TRBV13, with 7 bases identical to TRBD2. Germline V gene lookup returns CDR1 PRHDT and CDR2 FYEKMQ (reference sequence). V shed 5 bases, J shed 2 bases, and the junction held 10 bases outside the gene matches. This CDR3 region has 16 residues. CDR3 in DNA: TGTGCCAGCAGCGTATTGCTAGCGGCGCCCACAGATACGCAGTATTTT. Its translation: CASSVLLAAPTDTQYF.

V and J are TRBV16 and TRBJ1-2; 9 bases fit TRBD1. CDR1 and CDR2 from the germline V gene are KGHSY and FQNENV. Germline trimming cut 9 bases from V and 6 bases from J; bases unmatched to any gene: 8. There are 13 residues in the CDR3. The CDR3 loop is CARSLRDRDGYTF. CDR3 sequence (DNA): TGTGCCAGATCCCTCCGGGACAGGGATGGCTACACCTTC.

The V gene is TRBV5-6, the J gene TRBJ1-2; D is undetermined. Germline V gene sequence: CDR1 SGHDT, CDR2 YYEEEE. V was cut by 4 bases and J by 6 bases, with 16 bases left in between. The CDR3 covers 14 residues. CDR3 nucleotides: TGTGCCAGCAGCGATTACGACCCGCTACATGGCTACACCTTC. Its translation: CASSDYDPLHGYTF.

The chain combines TRBV7-7 with TRBJ2-5, with 10 positions matching TRBD1. Germline trimming cut 2 bases from V and 6 bases from J; bases unmatched to any gene: 3. The CDR3 loop spans 14 amino acids. From germline, CDR1 is SSHAT and CDR2 FNYEAQ (reference sequence). The CDR3 loop is CASSLRQGAQTQYF. The CDR3, as DNA: TGTGCCAGCAGCTTAAGACAGGGGGCGCAGACCCAGTACTTC.

This clone was recorded a few times. The chain has TRBV14 and TRBJ1-1, with D maybe TRBD1 (6 bases). The CDR3 consists of 13 residues. Trimming removed 1 base from V and 11 bases from J, with 14 bases in between. CDR1 is SGHDN and CDR2 is FVKESK in the germline V gene. This CDR3 is CASSQGTVASAFF. Here the CDR3 DNA reads TGTGCCAGCAGCCAAGGGACAGTGGCTTCGGCTTTCTTT.

This clone was recorded once. The CDR3 nucleotides read TGCAGCGTGGCAGTGAGAACCACCTACGAGCAGTACTTC. This gives the protein CSVAVRTTYEQYF. The chain employs TRBV29-1 and TRBJ2-7; D gene unclear. This CDR3 is built from 13 residues. V was shortened by 6 bases and J by 2 bases, with 14 bases between the two germline ends. CDR1 SQVTM and CDR2 ANQGSEA come from the germline V gene.

This clone was counted only a few times. This chain links TRBV28 with TRBJ2-3; possibly TRBD2 for D (7 bases). The CDR3 sequence is 15 residues long. Trimming removed 3 bases from V and 2 bases from J, with 12 bases in between. The germline gives CDR1 MDHEN, CDR2 SYDVKM. The CDR3 region is CASSLAGASTDTQYF. CDR3 nucleotide sequence: TGTGCCAGCAGTTTGGCGGGGGCCTCCACAGATACGCAGTATTTT. Full variable domain (outside the CDR3, taken from reference TRBV28 and TRBJ2-3): DVKVTQSSRYLVKRTGEKVFLECVQDMDHENMFWYRQDPGLGLRLIYFSYDVKMKEKGDIPEGYSVSREKKERFSLILESASTNQTSMYLCASSLAGASTDTQYFGPGTRLTVL.

This clone was detected only once. The chain employs TRBV15 and TRBJ1-5, with TRBD1 matching over 7 bases. Germline CDR1 and CDR2: LNHNV and YYDKDF (reference sequence). J lost 4 bases, V lost 3 bases, and 9 bases had no gene match. The CDR3 spans 16 residues. The CDR3 sequence is CATSSRHGTANQPQHF. The CDR3 bases are TGTGCCACCAGCAGCCGGCATGGGACAGCGAATCAGCCCCAGCATTTT.

This chain uses TRBV19 with TRBJ2-1; the match to TRBD1 covers 8 bases. The CDR3 contains 13 residues. With V trimmed by 3 bases and J by 15 bases, 10 bases remained unmatched. The germline gives CDR1 LNHDA, CDR2 SQIVND (reference sequence). The DNA for the CDR3 is TGTGCCAGTAGTATGGGCCAGGGGGCGATTTCGTTCTTC. Translated: CASSMGQGAISFF.

The V and J genes are TRBV10-3 and TRBJ2-5, with a weak D call TRBD1 (5 bases). Germline V gene data show CDR1 as ENHRY and CDR2 as SYGVKD. The CDR3 covers 12 residues. Trimming removed 8 bases from V and 1 base from J, with 8 bases in between. The CDR3 loop reads CAIGDSQETQYF. CDR3 in DNA: TGTGCCATCGGCGACAGCCAAGAGACCCAGTACTTC.

The CDR3 DNA sequence: TGTGCCATCAGCGACGCGGGGAGGGGGCGAACAGATACGCAGTATTTT. It encodes CAISDAGRGRTDTQYF. The rearrangement joins TRBV10-3 to TRBJ2-3; D possibly uses TRBD1 or TRBD2 (7 bases each). Germline V CDR1 and CDR2: ENHRY, SYGVKD. The CDR3 spans 16 residues. The germline V and J ends were trimmed by 6 bases and 3 bases, with 19 bases remaining between them.

The chain couples TRBV2 to TRBJ1-6; the D is unclear. CDR1 SNHLY and CDR2 FYNNEI come from the germline V gene. The V end lost 6 bases, the J end lost 9 bases, and 15 bases lay between the germline ends. This CDR3 is built from 14 residues. CDR3 nucleotide sequence: TGTGCCAGCAGGGAGACATCAGGTCCTTCACCCCTCCACTTT. It translates to CASRETSGPSPLHF. The whole variable domain, remainder taken from reference TRBV2 and TRBJ1-6, is EPEVTQTPSHQVTQMGQEVILRCVPISNHLYFYWYRQILGQKVEFLVSFYNNEISEKSEIFDDQFSVERPDGSNFTLKIRSTKLEDSAMYFCASRETSGPSPLHFGNGTRLTVT.

In this sample, this clone turned up a few times. The chain combines TRBV28 with TRBJ2-7; 8 bases fit TRBD2. From germline, CDR1 is MDHEN and CDR2 SYDVKM. CDR3 length: 14 amino acids. V was pared by 7 bases and J by 0 bases, with 5 bases of the junction left unmatched. The CDR3 here is CASNPSGPSYEQYF. Here the CDR3 DNA reads TGTGCCAGCAATCCTAGCGGGCCCTCCTACGAGCAGTACTTC. The full variable domain, in which reference TRBV28 and TRBJ2-7 provide the parts outside the CDR3, is DVKVTQSSRYLVKRTGEKVFLECVQDMDHENMFWYRQDPGLGLRLIYFSYDVKMKEKGDIPEGYSVSREKKERFSLILESASTNQTSMYLCASNPSGPSYEQYFGPGTRLTVT.